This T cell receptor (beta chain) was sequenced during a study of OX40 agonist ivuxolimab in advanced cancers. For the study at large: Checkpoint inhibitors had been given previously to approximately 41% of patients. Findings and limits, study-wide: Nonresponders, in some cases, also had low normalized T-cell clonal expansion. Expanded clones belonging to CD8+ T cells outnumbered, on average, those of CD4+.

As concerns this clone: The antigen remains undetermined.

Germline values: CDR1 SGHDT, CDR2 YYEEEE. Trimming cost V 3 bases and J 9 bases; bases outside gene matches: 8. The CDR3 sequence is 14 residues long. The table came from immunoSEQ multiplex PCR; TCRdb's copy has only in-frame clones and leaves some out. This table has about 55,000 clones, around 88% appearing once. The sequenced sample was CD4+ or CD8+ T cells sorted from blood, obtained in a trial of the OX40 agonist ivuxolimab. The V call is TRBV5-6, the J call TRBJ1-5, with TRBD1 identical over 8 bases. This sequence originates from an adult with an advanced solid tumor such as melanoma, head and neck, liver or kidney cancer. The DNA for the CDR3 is TGTGCCAGCAGCTACCGGACAGGGATAGGGCCCCAGCATTTT. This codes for CASSYRTGIGPQHF.